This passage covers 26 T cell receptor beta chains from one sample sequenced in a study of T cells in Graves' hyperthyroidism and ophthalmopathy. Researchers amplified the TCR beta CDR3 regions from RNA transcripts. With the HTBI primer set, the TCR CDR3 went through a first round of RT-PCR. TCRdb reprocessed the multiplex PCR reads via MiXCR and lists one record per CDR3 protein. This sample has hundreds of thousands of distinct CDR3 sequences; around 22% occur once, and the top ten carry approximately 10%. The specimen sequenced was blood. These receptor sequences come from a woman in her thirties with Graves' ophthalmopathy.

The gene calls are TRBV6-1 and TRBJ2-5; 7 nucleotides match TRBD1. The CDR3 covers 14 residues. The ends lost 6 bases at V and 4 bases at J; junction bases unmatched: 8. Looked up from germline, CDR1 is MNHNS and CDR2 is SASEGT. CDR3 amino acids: CASRDDRASETQYF. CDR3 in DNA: TGTGCCAGCAGAGACGACAGGGCCTCAGAGACCCAGTACTTC.

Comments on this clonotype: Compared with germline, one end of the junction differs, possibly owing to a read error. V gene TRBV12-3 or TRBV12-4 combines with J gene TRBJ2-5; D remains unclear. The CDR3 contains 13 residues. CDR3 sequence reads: CAGSTPFRETQYF. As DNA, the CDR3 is TGTGCCGGCAGTACGCCTTTCCGAGAGACCCAGTACTTC.

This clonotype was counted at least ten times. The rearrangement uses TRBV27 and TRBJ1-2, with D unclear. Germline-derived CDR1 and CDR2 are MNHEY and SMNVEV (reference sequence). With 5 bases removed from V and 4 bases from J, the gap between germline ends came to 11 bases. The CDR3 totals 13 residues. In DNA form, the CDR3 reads TGTGCCAGCAGTACAGCCTACTTCTATGGCTACACCTTC. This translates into CASSTAYFYGYTF.

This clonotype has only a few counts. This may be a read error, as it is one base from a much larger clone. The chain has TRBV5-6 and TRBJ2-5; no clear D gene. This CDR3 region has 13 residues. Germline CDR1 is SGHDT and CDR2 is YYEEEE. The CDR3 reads CASSMYYQESQYF. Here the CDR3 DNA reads TGTGCCAGCAGCATGTACTACCAAGAGAGCCAGTACTTC. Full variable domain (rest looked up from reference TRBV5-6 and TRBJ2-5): DAGVTQSPTHLIKTRGQQVTLRCSPKSGHDTVSWYQQALGQGPQFIFQYYEEEERQRGNFPDRFSGHQFPNYSSELNVNALLLGDSALYLCASSMYYQESQYFGPGTRLLVL.

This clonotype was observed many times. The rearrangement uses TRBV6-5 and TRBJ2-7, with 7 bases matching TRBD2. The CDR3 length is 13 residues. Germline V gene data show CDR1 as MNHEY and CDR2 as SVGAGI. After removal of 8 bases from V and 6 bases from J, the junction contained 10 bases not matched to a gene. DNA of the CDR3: TGTGCCAGCGTCGGGAGGAGGGGAGGCGAGCAGTACTTC. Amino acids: CASVGRRGGEQYF.

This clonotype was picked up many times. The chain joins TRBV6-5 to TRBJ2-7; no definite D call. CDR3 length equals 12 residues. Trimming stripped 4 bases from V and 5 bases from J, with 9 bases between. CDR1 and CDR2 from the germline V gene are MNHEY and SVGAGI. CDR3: CASSSRHHEQYF. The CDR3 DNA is TGTGCCAGCAGTTCTCGACATCACGAGCAGTACTTC.

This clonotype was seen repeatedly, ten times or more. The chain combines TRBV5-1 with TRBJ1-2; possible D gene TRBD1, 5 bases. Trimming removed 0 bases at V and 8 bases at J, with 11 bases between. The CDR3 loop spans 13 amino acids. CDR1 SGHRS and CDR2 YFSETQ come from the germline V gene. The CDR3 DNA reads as TGCGCCAGCAGCTTGGCTCCCAGGGAAGGCTACACCTTC. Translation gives CASSLAPREGYTF.

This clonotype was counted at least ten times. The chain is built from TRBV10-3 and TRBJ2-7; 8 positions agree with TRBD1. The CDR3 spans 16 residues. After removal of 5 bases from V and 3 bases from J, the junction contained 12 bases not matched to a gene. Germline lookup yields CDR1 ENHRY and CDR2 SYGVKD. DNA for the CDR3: TGTGCCATCAGTCCCCCCCGGACAGGGAACGGCTACGAGCAGTACTTC. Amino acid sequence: CAISPPRTGNGYEQYF.

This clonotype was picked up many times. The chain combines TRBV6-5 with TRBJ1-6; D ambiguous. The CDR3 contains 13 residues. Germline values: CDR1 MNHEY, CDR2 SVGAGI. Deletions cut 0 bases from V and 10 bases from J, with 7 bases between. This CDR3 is CASSYSGNSPLHF. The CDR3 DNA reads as TGTGCCAGCAGTTACTCGGGCAACTCACCCCTCCACTTT.

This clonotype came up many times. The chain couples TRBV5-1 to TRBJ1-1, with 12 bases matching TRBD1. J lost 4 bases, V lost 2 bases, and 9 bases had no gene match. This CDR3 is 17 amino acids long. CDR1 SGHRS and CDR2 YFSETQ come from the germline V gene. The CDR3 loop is CASSFSGQGARGTEAFF. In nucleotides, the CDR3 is TGCGCCAGCAGCTTTTCGGGACAGGGGGCGAGGGGCACTGAAGCTTTCTTT.

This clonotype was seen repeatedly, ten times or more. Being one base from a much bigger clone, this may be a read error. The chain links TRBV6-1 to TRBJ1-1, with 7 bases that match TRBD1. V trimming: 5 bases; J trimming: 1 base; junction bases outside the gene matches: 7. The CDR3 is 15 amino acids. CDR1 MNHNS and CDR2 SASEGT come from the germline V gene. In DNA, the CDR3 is TGTGCCAGCAGTAAAGACAGGGTGGGGAACACTGAAGCTTTCTTT. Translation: CASSKDRVGNTEAFF.

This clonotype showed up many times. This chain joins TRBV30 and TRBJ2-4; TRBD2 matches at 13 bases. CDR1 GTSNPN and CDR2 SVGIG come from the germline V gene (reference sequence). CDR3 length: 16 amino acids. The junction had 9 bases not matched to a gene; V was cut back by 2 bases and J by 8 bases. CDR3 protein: CAWSLGTSGAVDIQYF. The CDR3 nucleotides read TGTGCCTGGAGTTTGGGGACTAGCGGGGCCGTGGACATTCAGTACTTC.

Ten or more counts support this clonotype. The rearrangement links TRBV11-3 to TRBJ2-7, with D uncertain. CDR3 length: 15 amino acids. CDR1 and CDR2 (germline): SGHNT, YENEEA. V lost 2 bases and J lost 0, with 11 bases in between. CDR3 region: CASSLKDRSSYEQYF. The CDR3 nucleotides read TGTGCCAGCAGCTTAAAGGACCGCAGCTCCTACGAGCAGTACTTC.

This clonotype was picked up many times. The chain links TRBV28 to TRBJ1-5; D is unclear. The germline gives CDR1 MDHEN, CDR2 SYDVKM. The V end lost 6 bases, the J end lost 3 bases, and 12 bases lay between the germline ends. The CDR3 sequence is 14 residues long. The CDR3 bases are TGTGCCAGCAGCCTGGAGTTTGACAATCAGCCCCAGCATTTT. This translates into CASSLEFDNQPQHF.

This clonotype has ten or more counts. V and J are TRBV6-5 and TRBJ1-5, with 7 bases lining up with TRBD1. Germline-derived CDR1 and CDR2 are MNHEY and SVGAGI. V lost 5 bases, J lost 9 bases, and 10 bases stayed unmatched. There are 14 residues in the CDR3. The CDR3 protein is CASSPGTEGGPQHF. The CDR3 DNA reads TGTGCCAGCAGTCCCGGGACAGAAGGGGGGCCCCAGCATTTT.

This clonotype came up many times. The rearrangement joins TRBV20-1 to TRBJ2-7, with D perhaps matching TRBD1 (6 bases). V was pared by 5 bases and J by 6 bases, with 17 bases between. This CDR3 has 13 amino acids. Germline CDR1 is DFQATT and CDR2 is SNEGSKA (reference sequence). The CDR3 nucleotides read TGCAGTGCTCGCCGGGACACCACTGTCGAGCAGTACTTC. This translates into CSARRDTTVEQYF.

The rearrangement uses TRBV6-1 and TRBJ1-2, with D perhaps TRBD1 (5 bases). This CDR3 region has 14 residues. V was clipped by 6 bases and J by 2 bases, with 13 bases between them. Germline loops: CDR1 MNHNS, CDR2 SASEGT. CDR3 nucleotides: TGTGCCAGCAGCACCGGGACCGCCAACTATGGCTACACCTTC. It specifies CASSTGTANYGYTF.

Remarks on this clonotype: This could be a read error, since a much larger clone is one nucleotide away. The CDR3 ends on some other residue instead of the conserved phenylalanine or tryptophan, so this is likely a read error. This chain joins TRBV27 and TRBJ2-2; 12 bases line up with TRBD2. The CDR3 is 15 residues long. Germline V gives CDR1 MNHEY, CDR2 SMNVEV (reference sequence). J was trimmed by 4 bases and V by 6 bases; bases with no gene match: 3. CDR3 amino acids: CASSRTSGATGELFL. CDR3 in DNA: TGTGCCAGCAGCCGGACTAGCGGGGCCACCGGGGAGCTGTTTTTG.

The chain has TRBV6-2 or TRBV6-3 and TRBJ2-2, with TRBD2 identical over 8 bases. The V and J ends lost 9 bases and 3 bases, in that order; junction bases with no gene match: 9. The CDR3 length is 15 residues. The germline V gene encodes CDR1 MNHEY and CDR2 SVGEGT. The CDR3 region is CASVWREADTGELFF. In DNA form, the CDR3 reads TGTGCCAGTGTCTGGCGGGAGGCAGACACCGGGGAGCTGTTTTTT.

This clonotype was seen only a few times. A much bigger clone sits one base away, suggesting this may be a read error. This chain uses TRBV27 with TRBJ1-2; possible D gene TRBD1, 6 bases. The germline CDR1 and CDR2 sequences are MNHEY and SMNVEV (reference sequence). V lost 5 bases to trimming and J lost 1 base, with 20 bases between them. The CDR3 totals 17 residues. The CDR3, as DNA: TGTGCCAGCAGTCCCAGGGGTTGGCGTTCTATTAACTATGGCTACACCTTC. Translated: CASSPRGWRSINYGYTF.

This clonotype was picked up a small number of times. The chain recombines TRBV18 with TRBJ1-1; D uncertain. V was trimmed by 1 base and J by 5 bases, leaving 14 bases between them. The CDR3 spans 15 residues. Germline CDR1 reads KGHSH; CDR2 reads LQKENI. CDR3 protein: CASSPRMVGETEAFF. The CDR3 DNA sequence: TGTGCCAGCTCACCACGGATGGTGGGAGAGACTGAAGCTTTCTTT.

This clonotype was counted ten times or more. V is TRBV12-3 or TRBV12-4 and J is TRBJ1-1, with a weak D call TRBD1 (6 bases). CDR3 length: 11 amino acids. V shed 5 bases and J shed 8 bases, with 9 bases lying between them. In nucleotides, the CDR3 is TGTGCCAGCAGTCCAGGGACAGAAGCTTTCTTT. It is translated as CASSPGTEAFF.

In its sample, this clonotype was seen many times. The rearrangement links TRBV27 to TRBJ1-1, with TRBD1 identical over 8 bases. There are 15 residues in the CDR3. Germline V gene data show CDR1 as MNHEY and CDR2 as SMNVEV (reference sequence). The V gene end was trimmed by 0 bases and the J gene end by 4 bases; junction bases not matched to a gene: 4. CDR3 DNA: TGTGCCAGCAGTTTATCCGGACAGGGTAGCACTGAAGCTTTCTTT. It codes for CASSLSGQGSTEAFF.

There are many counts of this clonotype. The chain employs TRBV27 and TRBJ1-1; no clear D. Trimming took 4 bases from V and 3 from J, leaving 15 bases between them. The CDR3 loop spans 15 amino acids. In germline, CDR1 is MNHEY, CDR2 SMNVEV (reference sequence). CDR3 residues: CASSSDSPRYTEAFF. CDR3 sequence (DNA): TGTGCCAGCAGTTCGGACTCCCCCCGCTACACTGAAGCTTTCTTT.

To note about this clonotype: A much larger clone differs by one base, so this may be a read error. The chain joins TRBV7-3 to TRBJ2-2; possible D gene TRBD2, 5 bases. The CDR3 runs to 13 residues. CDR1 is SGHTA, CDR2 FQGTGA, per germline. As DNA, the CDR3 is TGTGCCAGCAGCTTACTAGTTAACGGGGAGCTGTGTTTT. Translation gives CASSLLVNGELCF.

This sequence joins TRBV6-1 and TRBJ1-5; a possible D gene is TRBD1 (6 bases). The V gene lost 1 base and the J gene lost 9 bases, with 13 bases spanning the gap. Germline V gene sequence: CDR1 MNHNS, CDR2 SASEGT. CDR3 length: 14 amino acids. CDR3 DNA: TGTGCCAGCAGTGAAGGACAGGTCCTACGGCCCCAGCATTTT. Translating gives CASSEGQVLRPQHF.